This T cell receptor beta chain was found in a study of blood T cell repertoires in COVID-19. Germline-derived CDR1 and CDR2 are MDHEN and SYDVKM. The CDR3 extends over 16 amino acids. Germline trimming cut 0 bases from V and 7 bases from J; bases unmatched to any gene: 8. Here immunoSEQ multiplex PCR was the method, and the copy in TCRdb shows in-frame clones only, minus some. The sample consists of roughly 250,000 clones, 83% of them appearing once. The sequencing sample was made of PBMCs or T cells enriched from blood (not recorded which). The clonotype originates from a woman aged 40 to 49 who had been exposed to COVID-19. The chain links TRBV28 to TRBJ2-7; 11 bases are shared with TRBD2. The CDR3 loop is CASSLWASGGPGEQYF. The DNA for the CDR3 is TGTGCCAGCAGTTTATGGGCTAGCGGGGGGCCGGGGGAGCAGTACTTC.